This passage covers 8 T cell receptor beta chains from one sample sequenced in a study of shared clonotypes between healthy human individuals. CD45RO-negative, CCR7-selected cells formed the naive CD8 fraction, which excluded terminally differentiated effector memory CD45RA+ cells. Method: immunoSEQ multiplex PCR; TCRdb's copy keeps in-frame clones and lacks some. The table includes over 2,000,000 clones, 85% to 95% detected once. Sequenced material: naive CD8+ T cells from PBMCs. Every receptor here comes from a man younger than 35 in good health. Some clones in this sample may be carry-over from other donors' samples.

The chain couples TRBV6-5 to TRBJ1-2; the D is unclear. V lost 8 bases and J lost 13, with 17 bases in between. The germline V gene encodes CDR1 MNHEY and CDR2 SVGAGI. The CDR3 is made up of 11 amino acids. CDR3 DNA sequence: TGTGCCAGCGGACCTGTGATGGCTGGCACCTTC. It encodes CASGPVMAGTF.

This clone was detected only once. The V and J genes are TRBV7-9 and TRBJ1-2; 7 bases agree with TRBD1. Per germline, CDR1 SEHNR and CDR2 FQNEAQ (reference sequence). The CDR3 runs to 14 residues. J gave up 4 bases and V 5 bases, and 7 bases lay outside the gene matches. The CDR3 is CASSGRGQGYGYTF. The CDR3 coding sequence is TGTGCCAGCAGCGGAAGGGGGCAGGGCTATGGCTACACCTTC.

This clone was seen a handful of times. J is TRBJ1-1 and V is TRBV7-6, with D perhaps TRBD1 (6 bases). In germline, CDR1 is SGHVS, CDR2 FNYEAQ. The CDR3 is 16 amino acids. V lost 1 base and J 0 bases, leaving 12 bases between the germline ends. CDR3 bases: TGTGCCAGCAGCTTAGTAGGGGGTCGGATGAACACTGAAGCTTTCTTT. It specifies CASSLVGGRMNTEAFF.

For the CDR3, the DNA is TGTGTGTGTACCTCCTATGGCTACACCTTC. This encodes CVCTSYGYTF. The chain is built from TRBV30 and TRBJ1-2; the D is unclear. CDR1 GTSNPN and CDR2 SVGIG come from the germline V gene (reference sequence). The CDR3 is 10 amino acids.

The chain's CDR3 is CASSARGDNEQFF. The CDR3, as DNA: TGTGCCAGCAGCGCCCGGGGGGACAATGAGCAGTTCTTC. The chain couples TRBV7-9 to TRBJ2-1; TRBD2 matches 7 bases. In germline, CDR1 is SEHNR, CDR2 FQNEAQ (reference sequence). Losses at the gene ends were 5 bases for V and 5 bases for J; bases not matched to a gene: 3. The CDR3 is 13 amino acids.

V and J are TRBV6-5 and TRBJ1-2, with D possibly being TRBD1 (5 bases). The CDR3 totals 15 residues. Germline CDR1 MNHEY, CDR2 SVGAGI. The V gene lost 2 bases and the J gene lost 5 bases, with 15 bases spanning the gap. Here the CDR3 DNA reads TGTGCCAGCAGTTACGGGGCTGCCAGGGATTATGGCTACACCTTC. This sequence encodes CASSYGAARDYGYTF.

This sequence joins TRBV7-9 and TRBJ2-5; 12 bases agree with TRBD2. V shed 4 bases and J 3 bases; nucleotides not matched to a gene: 6. The CDR3 covers 16 residues. Germline V lookup: CDR1 SEHNR, CDR2 FQNEAQ (reference sequence). In DNA form, the CDR3 reads TGTGCCAGCAGCTCCCCCAGACTAGCGGGGGAAGAGACCCAGTACTTC. Translated: CASSSPRLAGEETQYF.

In its sample, this clone was seen once. The V gene is TRBV30, the J gene TRBJ1-6; tentative D call: TRBD1 (6 bases). Trimming pared 4 bases from V and 7 bases from J, leaving 11 bases between. Looked up from germline, CDR1 is GTSNPN and CDR2 is SVGIG (reference sequence). This CDR3 is 13 amino acids long. The CDR3 nucleotides read TGTGCCTGGACCGACAGGTACAATTCACCCCTCCACTTT. Encoded protein: CAWTDRYNSPLHF.